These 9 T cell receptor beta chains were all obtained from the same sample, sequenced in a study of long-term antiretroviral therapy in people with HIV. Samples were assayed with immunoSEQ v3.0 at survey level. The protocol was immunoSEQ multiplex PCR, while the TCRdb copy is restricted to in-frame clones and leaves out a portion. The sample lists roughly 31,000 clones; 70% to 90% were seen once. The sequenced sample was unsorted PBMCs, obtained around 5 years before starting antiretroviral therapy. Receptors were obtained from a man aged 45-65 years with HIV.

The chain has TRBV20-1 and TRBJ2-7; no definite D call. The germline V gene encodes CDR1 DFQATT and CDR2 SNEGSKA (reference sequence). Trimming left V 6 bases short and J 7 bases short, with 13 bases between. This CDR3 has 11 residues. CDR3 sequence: CSADKVGEQYF. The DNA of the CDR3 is TGCAGTGCCGACAAGGTGGGGGAGCAGTACTTC.

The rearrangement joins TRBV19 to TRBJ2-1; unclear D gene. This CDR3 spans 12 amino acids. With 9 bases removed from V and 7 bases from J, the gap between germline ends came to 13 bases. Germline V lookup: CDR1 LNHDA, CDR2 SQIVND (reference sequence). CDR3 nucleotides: TGTGCCAGAATCCCGACTGGTAATGAGCAGTTCTTC. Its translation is CARIPTGNEQFF.

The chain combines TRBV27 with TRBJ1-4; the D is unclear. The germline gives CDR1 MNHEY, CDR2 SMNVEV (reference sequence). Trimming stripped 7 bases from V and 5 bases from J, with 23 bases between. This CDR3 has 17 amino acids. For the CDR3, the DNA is TGTGCCAGCACGGCGGGTTTAGCAGGTATGGGGAATGAAAAACTGTTTTTT. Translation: CASTAGLAGMGNEKLFF.

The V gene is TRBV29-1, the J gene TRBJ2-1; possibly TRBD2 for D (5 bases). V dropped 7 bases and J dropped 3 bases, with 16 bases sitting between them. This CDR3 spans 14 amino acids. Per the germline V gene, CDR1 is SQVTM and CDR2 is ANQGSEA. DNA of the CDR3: TGCAGCGCCCTCTATAGCGACGTCTACAATGAGCAGTTCTTC. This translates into CSALYSDVYNEQFF.

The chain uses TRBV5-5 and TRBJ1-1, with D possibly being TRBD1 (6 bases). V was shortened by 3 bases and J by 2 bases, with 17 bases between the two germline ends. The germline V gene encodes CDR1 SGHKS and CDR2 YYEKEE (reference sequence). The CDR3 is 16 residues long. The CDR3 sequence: CASSSQWDTSNTEAFF. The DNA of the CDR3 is TGTGCCAGCAGCTCCCAATGGGACACTTCAAACACTGAAGCTTTCTTT. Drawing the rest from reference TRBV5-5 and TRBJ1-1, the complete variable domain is DAGVTQSPTHLIKTRGQQVTLRCSPISGHKSVSWYQQVLGQGPQFIFQYYEKEERGRGNFPDRFSARQFPNYSSELNVNALLLGDSALYLCASSSQWDTSNTEAFFGQGTRLTVV.

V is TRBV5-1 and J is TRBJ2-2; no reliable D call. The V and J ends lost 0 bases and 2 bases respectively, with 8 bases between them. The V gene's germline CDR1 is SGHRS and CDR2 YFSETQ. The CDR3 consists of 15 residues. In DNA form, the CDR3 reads TGCGCCAGCAGCTTGGTCCCCGACAACACCGGGGAGCTGTTTTTT. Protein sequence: CASSLVPDNTGELFF.

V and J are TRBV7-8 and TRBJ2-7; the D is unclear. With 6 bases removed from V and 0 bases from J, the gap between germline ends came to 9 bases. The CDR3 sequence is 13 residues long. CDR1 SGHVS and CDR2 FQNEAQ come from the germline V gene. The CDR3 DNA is TGTGCCAGCAGGCCTAGAAGCTCCTACGAGCAGTACTTC. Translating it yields CASRPRSSYEQYF. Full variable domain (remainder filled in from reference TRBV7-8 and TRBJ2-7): GAGVSQSPRYKVAKRGQDVALRCDPISGHVSLFWYQQALGQGPEFLTYFQNEAQLDKSGLPSDRFFAERPEGSVSTLKIQRTQQEDSAVYLCASRPRSSYEQYFGPGTRLTVT.

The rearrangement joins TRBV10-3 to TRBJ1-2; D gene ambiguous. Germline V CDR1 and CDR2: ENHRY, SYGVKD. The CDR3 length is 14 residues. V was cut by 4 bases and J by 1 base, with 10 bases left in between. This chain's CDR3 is CAISGVLHNYGYTF. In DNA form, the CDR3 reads TGTGCCATCAGTGGTGTGCTCCATAACTATGGCTACACCTTC.

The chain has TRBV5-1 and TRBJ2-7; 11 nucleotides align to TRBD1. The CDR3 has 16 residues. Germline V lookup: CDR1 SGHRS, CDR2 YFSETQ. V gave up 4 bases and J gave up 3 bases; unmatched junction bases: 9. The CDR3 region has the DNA TGCGCCAGCAGCAGGGGACAGGGGGGTAACGTCTACGAGCAGTACTTC. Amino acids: CASSRGQGGNVYEQYF.